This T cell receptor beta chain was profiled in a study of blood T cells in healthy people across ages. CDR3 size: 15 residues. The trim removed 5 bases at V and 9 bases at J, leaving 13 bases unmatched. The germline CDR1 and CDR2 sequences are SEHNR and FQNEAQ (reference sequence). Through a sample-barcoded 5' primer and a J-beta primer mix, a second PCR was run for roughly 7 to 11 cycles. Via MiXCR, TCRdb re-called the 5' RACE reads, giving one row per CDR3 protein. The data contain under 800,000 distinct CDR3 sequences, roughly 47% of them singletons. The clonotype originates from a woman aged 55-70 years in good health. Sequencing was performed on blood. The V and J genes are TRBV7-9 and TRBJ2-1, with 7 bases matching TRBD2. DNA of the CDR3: TGTGCCAGCAGCGAAAGTTTGGCAGGGAGGGGTGAGCAGTTCTTC. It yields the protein CASSESLAGRGEQFF.